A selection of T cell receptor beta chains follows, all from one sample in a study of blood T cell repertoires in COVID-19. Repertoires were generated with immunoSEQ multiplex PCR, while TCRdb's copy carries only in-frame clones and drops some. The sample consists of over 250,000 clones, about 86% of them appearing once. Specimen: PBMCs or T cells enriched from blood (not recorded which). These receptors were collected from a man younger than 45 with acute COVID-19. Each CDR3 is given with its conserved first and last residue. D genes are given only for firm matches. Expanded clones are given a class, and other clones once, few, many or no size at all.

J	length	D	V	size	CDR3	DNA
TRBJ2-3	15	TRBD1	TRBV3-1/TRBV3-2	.	CASSVRQGYTDTQYF	TGTGCCAGCAGCGTTCGACAGGGATACACAGATACGCAGTATTTT
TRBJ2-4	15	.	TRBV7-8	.	CASSRGGEAKNIQYF	TGTGCCAGCAGCAGAGGAGGAGAAGCCAAAAACATTCAGTACTTC
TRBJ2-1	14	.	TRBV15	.	CATVRGFNNNEQFF	TGTGCCACCGTAAGGGGTTTTAACAACAATGAGCAGTTCTTC
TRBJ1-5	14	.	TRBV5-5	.	CASTRTQGNQPQHF	TGTGCCAGCACCCGGACTCAAGGCAATCAGCCCCAGCATTTT
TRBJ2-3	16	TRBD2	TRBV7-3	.	CASSPIAGSSTDTQYF	TGTGCCAGCAGCCCCATAGCGGGATCTAGCACAGATACGCAGTATTTT
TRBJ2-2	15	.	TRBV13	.	CASLPRGANTGELFF	TGTGCCAGCCTCCCTCGGGGTGCGAACACCGGGGAGCTGTTTTTT
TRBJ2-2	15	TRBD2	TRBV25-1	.	CASSTAGGWTGELFF	TGTGCCAGCAGTACCGCGGGAGGGTGGACCGGGGAGCTGTTTTTT
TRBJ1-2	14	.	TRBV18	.	CASSLGTTNYGYTF	TGTGCCAGCTCACTAGGGACAACTAACTATGGCTACACCTTC
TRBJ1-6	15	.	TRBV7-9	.	CASRPQDGGNSPLHF	TGTGCCAGCAGACCTCAGGACGGGGGTAATTCACCCCTCCACTTT
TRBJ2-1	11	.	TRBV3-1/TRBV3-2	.	CASSYYNEQFF	TGTGCCAGCAGCTACTACAATGAGCAGTTCTTC
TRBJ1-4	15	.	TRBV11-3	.	CASSPGEGMNEKLFF	TGTGCCAGCAGCCCGGGGGAGGGGATGAATGAAAAACTGTTTTTT
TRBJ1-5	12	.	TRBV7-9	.	CASSPSGQPQHF	TGTGCCAGCAGCCCTAGTGGGCAGCCCCAGCATTTT
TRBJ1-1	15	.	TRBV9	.	CASSERWGVGTEAFF	TGTGCCAGCAGCGAGCGATGGGGGGTGGGCACTGAAGCTTTCTTT
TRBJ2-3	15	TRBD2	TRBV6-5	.	CASTPLAGLANTQYF	TGTGCCAGCACCCCACTAGCGGGCCTCGCTAATACGCAGTATTTT
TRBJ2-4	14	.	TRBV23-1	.	CASSQSLAKNIQYF	TGCGCCAGCAGTCAATCTCTAGCCAAAAACATTCAGTACTTC
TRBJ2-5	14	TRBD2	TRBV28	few	CASGEAGGQETQYF	TGTGCCAGCGGGGAAGCGGGGGGACAAGAGACCCAGTACTTC
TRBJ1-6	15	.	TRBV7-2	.	CASSKRSSYNSPLHF	TGTGCCAGCAGCAAACGTAGCTCCTATAATTCACCCCTCCACTTT
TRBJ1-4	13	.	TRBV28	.	CASISGADEKLFF	TGTGCCAGCATTTCAGGGGCTGATGAAAAACTGTTTTTT
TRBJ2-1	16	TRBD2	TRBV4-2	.	CASSPPRGRGHNEQFF	TGTGCCAGCAGCCCTCCCCGCGGGAGAGGGCACAATGAGCAGTTCTTC
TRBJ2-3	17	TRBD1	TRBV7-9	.	CASSAGQGAGGTDTQYF	TGTGCCAGCAGCGCGGGACAGGGGGCCGGGGGCACAGATACGCAGTATTTT
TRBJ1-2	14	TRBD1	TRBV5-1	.	CASSLQGDGYGYTF	TGTGCCAGCAGCTTACAGGGGGATGGCTATGGCTACACCTTC
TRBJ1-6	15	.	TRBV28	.	CASRPGSLYNSPLHF	TGTGCCAGCAGGCCGGGGTCACTCTATAATTCACCCCTCCACTTT
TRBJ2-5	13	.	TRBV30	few	CAWSSAGTGTQYF	TGTGCCTGGAGTTCTGCGGGGACGGGGACCCAGTACTTC
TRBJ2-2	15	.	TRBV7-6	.	CASSLTRANTGELFF	TGTGCCAGCAGCTTAACCCGAGCGAACACCGGGGAGCTGTTTTTT
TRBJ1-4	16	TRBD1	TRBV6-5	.	CASSYQGARSNEKLFF	TGTGCCAGCAGTTACCAGGGGGCGCGATCTAATGAAAAACTGTTTTTT
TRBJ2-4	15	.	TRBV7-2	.	CASSSGRGWENIQYF	TGTGCCAGCAGCTCAGGCAGGGGATGGGAAAACATTCAGTACTTC
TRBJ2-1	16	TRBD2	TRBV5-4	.	CASSRTSGATYNEQFF	TGTGCCAGCAGCCGGACTAGCGGGGCTACCTACAATGAGCAGTTCTTC
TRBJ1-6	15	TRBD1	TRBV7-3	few	CASSSTGGNNSPLHF	TGTGCCAGCAGCTCAACAGGGGGAAATAATTCACCCCTCCACTTT
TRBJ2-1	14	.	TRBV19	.	CASSIQNRENEQFF	TGTGCCAGTAGTATTCAGAACAGGGAGAATGAGCAGTTCTTC